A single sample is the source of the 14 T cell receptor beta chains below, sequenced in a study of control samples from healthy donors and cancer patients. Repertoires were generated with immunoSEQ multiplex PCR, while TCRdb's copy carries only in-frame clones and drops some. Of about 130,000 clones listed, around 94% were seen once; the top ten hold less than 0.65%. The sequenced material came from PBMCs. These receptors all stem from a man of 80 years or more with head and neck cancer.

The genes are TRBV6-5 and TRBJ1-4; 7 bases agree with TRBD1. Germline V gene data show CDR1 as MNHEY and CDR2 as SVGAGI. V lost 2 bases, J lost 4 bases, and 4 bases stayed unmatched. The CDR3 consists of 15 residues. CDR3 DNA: TGTGCCAGCAGTTACGGGACAGCTAATAATGAAAAACTGTTTTTT. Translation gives CASSYGTANNEKLFF.

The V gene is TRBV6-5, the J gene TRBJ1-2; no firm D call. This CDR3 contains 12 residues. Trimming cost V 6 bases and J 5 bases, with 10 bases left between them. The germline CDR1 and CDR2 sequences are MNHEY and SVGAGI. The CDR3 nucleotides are TGTGCCAGCAGCGCGTTGGAATATGGCTACACCTTC. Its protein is CASSALEYGYTF.

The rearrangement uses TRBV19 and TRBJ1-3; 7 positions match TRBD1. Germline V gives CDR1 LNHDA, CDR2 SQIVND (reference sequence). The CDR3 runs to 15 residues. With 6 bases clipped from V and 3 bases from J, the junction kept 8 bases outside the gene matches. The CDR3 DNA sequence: TGTGCCAGTAGGCCCCAGGGGGGTCTTGGAAACACCATATATTTT. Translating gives CASRPQGGLGNTIYF.

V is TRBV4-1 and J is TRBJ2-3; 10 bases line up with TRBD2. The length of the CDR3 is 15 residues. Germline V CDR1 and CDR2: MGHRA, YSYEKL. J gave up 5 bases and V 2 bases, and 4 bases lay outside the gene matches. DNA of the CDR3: TGCGCCAGCAGCCAAAACAGCGGGGGGGGAGATACGCAGTATTTT. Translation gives CASSQNSGGGDTQYF.

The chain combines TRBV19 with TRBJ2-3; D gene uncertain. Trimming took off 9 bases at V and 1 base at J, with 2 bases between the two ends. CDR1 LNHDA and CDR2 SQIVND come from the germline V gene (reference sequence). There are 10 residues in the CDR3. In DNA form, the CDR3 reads TGTGCCAGCGGCACAGATACGCAGTATTTT. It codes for CASGTDTQYF.

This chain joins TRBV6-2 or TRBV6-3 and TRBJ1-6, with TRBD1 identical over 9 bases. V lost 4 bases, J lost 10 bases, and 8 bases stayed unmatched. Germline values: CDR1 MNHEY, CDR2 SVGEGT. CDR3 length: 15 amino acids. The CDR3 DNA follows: TGTGCCAGCAGTTCAGGACAGGGGTTTGGCTCACCCCTCCACTTT. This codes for CASSSGQGFGSPLHF.

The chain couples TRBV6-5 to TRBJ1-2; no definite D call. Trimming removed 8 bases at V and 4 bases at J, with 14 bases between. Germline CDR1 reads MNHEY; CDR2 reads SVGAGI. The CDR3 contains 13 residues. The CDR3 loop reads CASSAEGIYGYTF. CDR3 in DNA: TGTGCCAGCTCGGCCGAAGGAATCTATGGCTACACCTTC.

CDR3 sequence reads: CASSAWNTEAFF. DNA for the CDR3: TGCGCCAGCAGTGCATGGAACACTGAAGCTTTCTTT. The chain couples TRBV10-1 to TRBJ1-1; D unresolved. With 4 bases removed from V and 1 base from J, the gap between germline ends came to 4 bases. The CDR3 loop spans 12 amino acids. Per the germline V gene, CDR1 is WNHNN and CDR2 is SYGVQD (reference sequence).

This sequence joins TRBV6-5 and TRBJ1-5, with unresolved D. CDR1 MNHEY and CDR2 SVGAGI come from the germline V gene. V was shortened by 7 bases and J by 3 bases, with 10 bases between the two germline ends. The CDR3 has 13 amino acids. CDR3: CASTVGLNQPQHF. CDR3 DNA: TGTGCCAGCACGGTCGGGCTCAATCAGCCCCAGCATTTT.

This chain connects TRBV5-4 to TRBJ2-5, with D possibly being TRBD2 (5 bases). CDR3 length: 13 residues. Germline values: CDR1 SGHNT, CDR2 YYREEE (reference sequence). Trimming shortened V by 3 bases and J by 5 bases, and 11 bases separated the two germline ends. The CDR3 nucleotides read TGTGCCAGCAGCTCCCCACCGGGGGAGACCCAGTACTTC. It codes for CASSSPPGETQYF.

The CDR3 DNA follows: TGTGCCAGCAGTGAAGCGCAAGGGAGAATGTGGAACACTGAAGCTTTCTTT. Its translation: CASSEAQGRMWNTEAFF. The chain employs TRBV6-1 and TRBJ1-1; D is uncertain. CDR1 is MNHNS and CDR2 is SASEGT in the germline V gene. Trimming pared 0 bases from V and 1 base from J, leaving 15 bases between. CDR3 length equals 17 residues.

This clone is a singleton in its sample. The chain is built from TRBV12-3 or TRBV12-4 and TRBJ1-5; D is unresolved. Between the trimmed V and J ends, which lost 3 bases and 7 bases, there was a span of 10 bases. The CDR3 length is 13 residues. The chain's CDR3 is CASSFGLGQPQHF. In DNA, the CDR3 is TGTGCCAGCAGTTTTGGGCTGGGGCAGCCCCAGCATTTT.

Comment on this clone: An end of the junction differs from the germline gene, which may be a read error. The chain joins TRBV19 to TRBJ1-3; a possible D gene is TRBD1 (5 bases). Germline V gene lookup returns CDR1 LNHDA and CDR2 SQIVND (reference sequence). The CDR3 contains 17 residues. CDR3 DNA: TGTGCCAGTAGTATATTGACGACAGCGGACTACAGAAACACCATGTATTTT. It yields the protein CASSILTTADYRNTMYF.

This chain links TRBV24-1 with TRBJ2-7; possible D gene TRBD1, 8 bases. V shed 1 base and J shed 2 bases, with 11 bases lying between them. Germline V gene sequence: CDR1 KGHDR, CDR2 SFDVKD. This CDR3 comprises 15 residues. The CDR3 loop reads CATSDLQGGTYEQYF. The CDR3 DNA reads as TGTGCCACCAGTGATTTACAGGGGGGGACCTACGAGCAGTACTTC.